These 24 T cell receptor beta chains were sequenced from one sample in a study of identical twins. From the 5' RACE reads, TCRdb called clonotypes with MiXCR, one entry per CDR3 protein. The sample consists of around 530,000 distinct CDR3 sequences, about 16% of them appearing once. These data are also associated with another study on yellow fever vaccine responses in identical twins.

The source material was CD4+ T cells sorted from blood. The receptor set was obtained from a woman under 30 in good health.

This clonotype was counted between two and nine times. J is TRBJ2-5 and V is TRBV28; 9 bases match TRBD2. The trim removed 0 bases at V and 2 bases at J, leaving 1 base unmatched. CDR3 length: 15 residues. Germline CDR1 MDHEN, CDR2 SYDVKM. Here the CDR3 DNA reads TGTGCCAGCAGTTTATGGCTAGCGGGACAAGAGACCCAGTACTTC. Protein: CASSLWLAGQETQYF. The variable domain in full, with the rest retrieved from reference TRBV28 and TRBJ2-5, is DVKVTQSSRYLVKRTGEKVFLECVQDMDHENMFWYRQDPGLGLRLIYFSYDVKMKEKGDIPEGYSVSREKKERFSLILESASTNQTSMYLCASSLWLAGQETQYFGPGTRLLVL.

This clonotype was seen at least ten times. In DNA form, the CDR3 reads TGTGCCAGCAGGACGACAGGGCCTTGGGCCAAAAACATTCAGTACTTC. Amino acids: CASRTTGPWAKNIQYF. The rearrangement joins TRBV12-3 or TRBV12-4 to TRBJ2-4; 7 nucleotides agree with TRBD1. The V and J ends lost 6 bases and 1 base, in that order; junction bases with no gene match: 9. The CDR3 has 16 residues.

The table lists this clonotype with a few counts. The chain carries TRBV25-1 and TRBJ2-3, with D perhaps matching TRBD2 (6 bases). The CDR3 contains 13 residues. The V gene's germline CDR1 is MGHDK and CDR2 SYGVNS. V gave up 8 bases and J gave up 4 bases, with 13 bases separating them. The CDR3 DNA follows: TGTGCCAGCGAGCCGGGGGTGGCAGATACGCAGTATTTT. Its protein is CASEPGVADTQYF.

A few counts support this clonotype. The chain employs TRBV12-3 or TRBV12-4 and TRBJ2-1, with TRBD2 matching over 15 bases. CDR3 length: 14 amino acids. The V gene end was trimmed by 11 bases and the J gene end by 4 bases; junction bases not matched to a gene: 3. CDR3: CACGLAGGYNEQFF. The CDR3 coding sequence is TGTGCCTGCGGACTAGCGGGGGGGTACAATGAGCAGTTCTTC.

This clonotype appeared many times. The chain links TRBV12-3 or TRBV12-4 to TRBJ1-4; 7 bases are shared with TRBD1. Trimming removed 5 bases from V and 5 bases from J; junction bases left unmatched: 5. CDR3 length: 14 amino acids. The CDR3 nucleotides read TGTGCCAGCAGTCAGGGACAGCCCAATGAAAAACTGTTTTTT. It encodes CASSQGQPNEKLFF.

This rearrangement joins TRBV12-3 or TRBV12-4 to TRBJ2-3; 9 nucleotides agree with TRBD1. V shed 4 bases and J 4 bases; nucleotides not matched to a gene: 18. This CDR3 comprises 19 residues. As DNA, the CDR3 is TGTGCCAGCAGTTCAGCTTTGGGACAGGGTTCGGTTCGGGCAGATACGCAGTATTTT. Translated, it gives CASSSALGQGSVRADTQYF.

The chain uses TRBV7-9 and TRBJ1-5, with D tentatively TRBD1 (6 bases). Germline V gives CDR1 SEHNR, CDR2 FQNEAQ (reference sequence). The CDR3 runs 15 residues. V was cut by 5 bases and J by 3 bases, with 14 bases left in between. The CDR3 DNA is TGTGCCAGCAGCCCACTAGGACAGTTCAATCAGCCCCAGCATTTT. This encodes CASSPLGQFNQPQHF.

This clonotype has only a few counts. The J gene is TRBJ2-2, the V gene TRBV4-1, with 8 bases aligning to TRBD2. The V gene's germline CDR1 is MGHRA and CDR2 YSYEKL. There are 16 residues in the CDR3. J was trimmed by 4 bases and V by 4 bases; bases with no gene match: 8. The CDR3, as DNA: TGCGCCAGCAGCCCACTCACTAGCGGACCCACCGGGGAGCTGTTTTTT. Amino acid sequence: CASSPLTSGPTGELFF.

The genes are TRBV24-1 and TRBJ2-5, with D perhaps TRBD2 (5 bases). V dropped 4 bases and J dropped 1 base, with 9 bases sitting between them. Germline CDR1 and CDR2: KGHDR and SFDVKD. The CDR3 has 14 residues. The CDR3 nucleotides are TGTGCCACCAGTGACCCGGGGATCCAAGAGACCCAGTACTTC. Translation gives CATSDPGIQETQYF.

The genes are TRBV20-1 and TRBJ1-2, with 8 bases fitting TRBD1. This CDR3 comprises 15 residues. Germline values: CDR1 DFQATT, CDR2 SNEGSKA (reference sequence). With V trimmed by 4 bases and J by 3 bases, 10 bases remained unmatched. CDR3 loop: CSANPTGTGDYGYTF. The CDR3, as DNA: TGCAGTGCTAATCCTACAGGGACAGGCGACTATGGCTACACCTTC.

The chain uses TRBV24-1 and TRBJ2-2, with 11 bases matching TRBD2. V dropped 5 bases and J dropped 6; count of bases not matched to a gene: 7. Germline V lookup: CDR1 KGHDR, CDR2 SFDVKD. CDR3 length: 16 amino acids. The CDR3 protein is CATSASGRNTAGELFF. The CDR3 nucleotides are TGTGCCACCAGTGCTAGCGGGAGGAATACGGCCGGGGAGCTGTTTTTT.

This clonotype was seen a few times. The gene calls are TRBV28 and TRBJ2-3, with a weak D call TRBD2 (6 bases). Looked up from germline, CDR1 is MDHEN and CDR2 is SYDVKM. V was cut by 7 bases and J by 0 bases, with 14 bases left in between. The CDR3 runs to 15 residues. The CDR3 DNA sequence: TGTGCCAGCATTCCTAGCGCCACTAGCACAGATACGCAGTATTTT. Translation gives CASIPSATSTDTQYF.

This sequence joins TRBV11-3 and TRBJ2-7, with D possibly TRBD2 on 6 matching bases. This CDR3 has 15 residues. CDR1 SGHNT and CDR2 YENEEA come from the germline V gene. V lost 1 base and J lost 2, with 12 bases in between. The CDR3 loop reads CASSLVLAKTYEQYF. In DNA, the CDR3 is TGTGCCAGCAGCTTAGTTCTAGCGAAGACCTACGAGCAGTACTTC.

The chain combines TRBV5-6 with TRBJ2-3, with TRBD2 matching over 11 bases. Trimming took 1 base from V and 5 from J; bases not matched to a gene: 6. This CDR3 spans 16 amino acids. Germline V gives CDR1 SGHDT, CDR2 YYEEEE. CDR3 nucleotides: TGTGCCAGCAGCTTGTTGCCTAGCGGGGGGCGAGATACGCAGTATTTT. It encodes CASSLLPSGGRDTQYF.

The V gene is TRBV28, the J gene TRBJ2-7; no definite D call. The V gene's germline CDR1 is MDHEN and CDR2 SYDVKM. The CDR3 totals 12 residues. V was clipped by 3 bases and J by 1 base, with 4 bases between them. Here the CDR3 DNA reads TGTGCCAGCAGTTTCGAGTCCTACGAGCAGTACTTC. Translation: CASSFESYEQYF.

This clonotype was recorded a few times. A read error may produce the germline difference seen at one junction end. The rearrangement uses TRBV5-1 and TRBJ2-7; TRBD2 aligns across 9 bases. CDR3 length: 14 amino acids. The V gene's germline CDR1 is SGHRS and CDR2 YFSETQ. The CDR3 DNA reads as TGCGCCAGCAGCTTAGGGACTAGCTCCTCCGAGCAGTACTTC. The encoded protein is CASSLGTSSSEQYF. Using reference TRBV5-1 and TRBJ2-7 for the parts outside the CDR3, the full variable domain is KAGVTQTPRYLIKTRGQQVTLSCSPISGHRSVSWYQQTPGQGLQFLFEYFSETQRNKGNFPGRFSGRQFSNSRSEMNVSTLELGDSALYLCASSLGTSSSEQYFGPGTRLTVT.

Here the CDR3 reads CASSFSSGEGETQYF. The CDR3 region has the DNA TGCGCCAGCAGCTTCTCTAGCGGCGAAGGGGAGACCCAGTACTTC. The gene calls are TRBV5-1 and TRBJ2-5; 7 bases line up with TRBD2. The ends lost 2 bases at V and 5 bases at J; junction bases unmatched: 9. CDR1 and CDR2 from the germline V gene are SGHRS and YFSETQ. CDR3 size: 15 residues.

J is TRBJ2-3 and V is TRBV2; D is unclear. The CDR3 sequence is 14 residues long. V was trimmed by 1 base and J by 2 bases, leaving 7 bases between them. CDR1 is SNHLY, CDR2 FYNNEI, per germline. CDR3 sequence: CASSEDVITDTQYF. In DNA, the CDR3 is TGTGCCAGCAGTGAAGACGTCATCACAGATACGCAGTATTTT.

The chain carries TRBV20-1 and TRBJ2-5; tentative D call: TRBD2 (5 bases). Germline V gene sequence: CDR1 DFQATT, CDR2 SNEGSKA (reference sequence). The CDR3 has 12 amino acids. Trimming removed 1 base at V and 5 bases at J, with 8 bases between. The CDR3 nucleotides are TGCAGTGCTAGAGTCGGGGTGGAGACCCAGTACTTC. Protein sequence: CSARVGVETQYF.

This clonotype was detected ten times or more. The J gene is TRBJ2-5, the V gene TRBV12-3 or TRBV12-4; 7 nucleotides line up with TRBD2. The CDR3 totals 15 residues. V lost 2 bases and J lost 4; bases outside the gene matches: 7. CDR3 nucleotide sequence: TGTGCCAGCAGTTTATCTGGCGGGAGAGGAGAGACCCAGTACTTC. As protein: CASSLSGGRGETQYF.

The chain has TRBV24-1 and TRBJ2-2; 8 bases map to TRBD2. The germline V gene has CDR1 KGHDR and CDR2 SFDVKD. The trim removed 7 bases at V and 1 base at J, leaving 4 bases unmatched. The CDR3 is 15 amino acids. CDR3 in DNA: TGTGCCACCAGGGCAGCGGGGGTGAACACCGGGGAGCTGTTTTTT. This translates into CATRAAGVNTGELFF.

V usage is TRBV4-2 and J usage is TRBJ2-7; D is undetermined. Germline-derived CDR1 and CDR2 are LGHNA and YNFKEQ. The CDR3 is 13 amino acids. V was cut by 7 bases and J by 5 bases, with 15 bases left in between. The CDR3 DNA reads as TGTGCCAGCAATCACAAGAGGTCCCACGAGCAGTACGTC. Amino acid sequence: CASNHKRSHEQYV.

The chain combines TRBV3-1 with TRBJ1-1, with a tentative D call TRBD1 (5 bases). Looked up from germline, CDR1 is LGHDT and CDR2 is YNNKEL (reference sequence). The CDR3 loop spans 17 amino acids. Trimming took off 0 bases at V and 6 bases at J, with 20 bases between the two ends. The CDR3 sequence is CASSQDWWRGRVAEAFF. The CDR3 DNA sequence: TGTGCCAGCAGCCAAGATTGGTGGAGGGGCAGGGTAGCTGAAGCTTTCTTT.

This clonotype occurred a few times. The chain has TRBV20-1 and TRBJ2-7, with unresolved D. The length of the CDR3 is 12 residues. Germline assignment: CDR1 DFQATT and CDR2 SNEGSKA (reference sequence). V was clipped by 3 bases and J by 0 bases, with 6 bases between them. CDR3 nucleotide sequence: TGCAGTGCTAGGGACGGCTCCTACGAGCAGTACTTC. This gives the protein CSARDGSYEQYF.